The clone carrying this T cell receptor beta chain was detected only a few times. Its specificity is unknown. The data originate from a study of CD8+ T cells in alopecia areata. Across the study: Tofacitinib ran for 6 to 18 months before 6 months off drug. Findings and limits, study-wide: Scalp repertoires also include resident alphabeta T cells from normal skin.

Germline V lookup: CDR1 MGHDK, CDR2 SYGVNS. V gave up 5 bases and J gave up 3 bases; unmatched junction bases: 9. This CDR3 comprises 16 residues. Sequencing relied on a cDNA template that was reverse transcribed from extracted RNA. Sequencing was performed with immunoSEQ multiplex PCR; in TCRdb, only in-frame clones are kept and a portion is missing. The data show about 150,000 clones, with around half seen just once and about 15% held by the top ten. Documented treatment: oral pan-JAK inhibitor, 5-10 mg twice daily. The chain uses TRBV25-1 and TRBJ1-3; 8 bases are a match to TRBD1. The TCR comes from a human donor with alopecia areata. The source was CD8+ T cells sorted from blood, collected at week 4, from a patient treated with tofacitinib. In nucleotides, the CDR3 is TGTGCCAGCAGTAGTTATCCCAGGGGGCTTGGAAACACCATATATTTT. Translating gives CASSSYPRGLGNTIYF.